This T cell receptor beta chain is drawn from a study of control samples from healthy donors and cancer patients. Libraries were prepared by immunoSEQ multiplex PCR; TCRdb keeps only in-frame clonotypes and omits some of them. The table shows 100,000 or so clones, with 80% to 90% occurring only once. This clonotype originated in a woman aged 45-65 years in good health. The sequencing input was blood.

CDR3 coding DNA: TGTGCCAGCAGTGAATTTGGATCCGCCGGGGAGCTGTTTTTT. This sequence encodes CASSEFGSAGELFF. The chain has TRBV6-4 and TRBJ2-2; D gene unclear. V lost 3 bases and J lost 6, with 11 bases in between. CDR1 MRHNA and CDR2 SNTAGT come from the germline V gene. The CDR3 is 14 residues long.